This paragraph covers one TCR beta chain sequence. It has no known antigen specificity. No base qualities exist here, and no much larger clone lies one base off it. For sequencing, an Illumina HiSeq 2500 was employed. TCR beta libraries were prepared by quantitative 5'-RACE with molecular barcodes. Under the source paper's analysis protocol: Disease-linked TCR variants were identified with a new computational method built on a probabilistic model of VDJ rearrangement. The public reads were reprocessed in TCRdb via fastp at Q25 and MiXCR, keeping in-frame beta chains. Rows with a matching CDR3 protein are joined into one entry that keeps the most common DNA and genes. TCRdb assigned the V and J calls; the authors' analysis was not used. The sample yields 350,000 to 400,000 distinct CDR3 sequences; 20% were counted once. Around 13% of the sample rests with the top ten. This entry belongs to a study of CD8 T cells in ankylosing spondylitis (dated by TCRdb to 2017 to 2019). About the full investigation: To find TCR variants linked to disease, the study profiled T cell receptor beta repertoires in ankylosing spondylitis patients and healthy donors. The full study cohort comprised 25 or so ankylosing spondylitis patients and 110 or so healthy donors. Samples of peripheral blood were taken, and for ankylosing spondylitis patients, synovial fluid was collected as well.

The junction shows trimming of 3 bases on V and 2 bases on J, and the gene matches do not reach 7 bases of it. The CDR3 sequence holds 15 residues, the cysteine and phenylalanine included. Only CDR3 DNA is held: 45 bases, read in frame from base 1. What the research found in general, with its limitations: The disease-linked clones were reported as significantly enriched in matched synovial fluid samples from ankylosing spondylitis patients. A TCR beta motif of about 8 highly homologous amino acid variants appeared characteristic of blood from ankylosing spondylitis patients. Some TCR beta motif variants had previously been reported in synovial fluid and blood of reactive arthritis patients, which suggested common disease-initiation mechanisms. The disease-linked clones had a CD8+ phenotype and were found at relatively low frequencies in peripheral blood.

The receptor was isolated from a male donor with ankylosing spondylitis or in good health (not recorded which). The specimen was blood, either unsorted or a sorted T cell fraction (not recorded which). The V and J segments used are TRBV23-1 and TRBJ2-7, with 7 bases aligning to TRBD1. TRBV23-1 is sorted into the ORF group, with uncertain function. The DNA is TGCGCCAGCAGTCAGGGGGACAGCGCTACCTACGAGCAGTACTTC. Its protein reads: CASSQGDSATYEQYF.